The 12 T cell receptor beta chains reported below all come from one sample, sequenced in a study of OX40 agonist ivuxolimab in advanced cancers. Sequencing used immunoSEQ multiplex PCR; TCRdb keeps in-frame clones, though not all of them. The sample records fewer than 75,000 clones, roughly nine tenths being singletons. The starting material was CD4+ or CD8+ T cells sorted from blood, obtained in a trial of the OX40 agonist ivuxolimab. The receptor set was obtained from an adult with an advanced solid tumor such as melanoma, head and neck, liver or kidney cancer.

This chain links TRBV11-3 with TRBJ2-1, with TRBD2 identical over 7 bases. Unmatched junction bases numbered 13, after V lost 7 bases and J lost 7 bases. CDR3 length equals 15 residues. Per the germline V gene, CDR1 is SGHNT and CDR2 is YENEEA. The CDR3 loop reads CASMIGEGNSNEQFF. CDR3 nucleotides: TGTGCCAGCATGATCGGGGAGGGAAATTCTAATGAGCAGTTCTTC.

This clone was seen just once. This chain connects TRBV28 to TRBJ1-1; no definite D call. There are 15 residues in the CDR3. Trimming cost V 5 bases and J 5 bases, with 18 bases left between them. Per germline, CDR1 MDHEN and CDR2 SYDVKM. This CDR3 reads CASSPPRVVRTEAFF. CDR3 nucleotides: TGTGCCAGCAGTCCCCCAAGGGTTGTTCGTACTGAAGCTTTCTTT. Complete variable domain (other parts from reference TRBV28 and TRBJ1-1): DVKVTQSSRYLVKRTGEKVFLECVQDMDHENMFWYRQDPGLGLRLIYFSYDVKMKEKGDIPEGYSVSREKKERFSLILESASTNQTSMYLCASSPPRVVRTEAFFGQGTRLTVV.

This clone appeared once. This chain uses TRBV2 with TRBJ1-6; D perhaps matches TRBD1 (6 bases). This CDR3 spans 16 amino acids. The germline V and J ends were trimmed by 4 bases and 8 bases, with 18 bases remaining between them. Germline V gene data show CDR1 as SNHLY and CDR2 as FYNNEI. The chain's CDR3 is CASSGTELPHYSPLHF. CDR3 bases: TGTGCCAGCAGTGGGACAGAACTCCCCCACTATTCACCCCTCCACTTT. Full variable domain (rest looked up from reference TRBV2 and TRBJ1-6): EPEVTQTPSHQVTQMGQEVILRCVPISNHLYFYWYRQILGQKVEFLVSFYNNEISEKSEIFDDQFSVERPDGSNFTLKIRSTKLEDSAMYFCASSGTELPHYSPLHFGNGTRLTVT.

The chain employs TRBV7-9 and TRBJ1-1; D gene uncertain. Trimming cost V 1 base and J 0 bases, with 6 bases left between them. The germline V gene has CDR1 SEHNR and CDR2 FQNEAQ (reference sequence). This CDR3 is 14 amino acids long. DNA of the CDR3: TGTGCCAGCAGCTTAGGGCAGCTGAACACTGAAGCTTTCTTT. Its translation is CASSLGQLNTEAFF.

The chain recombines TRBV6-5 with TRBJ2-2; 7 bases are shared with TRBD2. Germline CDR1 MNHEY, CDR2 SVGAGI. This CDR3 spans 15 amino acids. After removal of 6 bases from V and 1 base from J, the junction contained 5 bases not matched to a gene. The CDR3 region is CASRRLAVNTGELFF. The CDR3 nucleotides read TGTGCCAGCAGACGTCTAGCGGTGAACACCGGGGAGCTGTTTTTT.

The V gene is TRBV7-8, the J gene TRBJ2-1; tentatively, D is TRBD1 (5 bases). V lost 1 base and J 4 bases, leaving 14 bases between the germline ends. CDR1 is SGHVS and CDR2 is FQNEAQ in the germline V gene. The CDR3 is 16 amino acids. The CDR3 coding sequence is TGTGCCAGCAGCTTAGGGGCAGGGCGAGCTTACAATGAGCAGTTCTTC. Its protein is CASSLGAGRAYNEQFF. Based on the CDR3 plus reference TRBV7-8 and TRBJ2-1, the full variable domain is GAGVSQSPRYKVAKRGQDVALRCDPISGHVSLFWYQQALGQGPEFLTYFQNEAQLDKSGLPSDRFFAERPEGSVSTLKIQRTQQEDSAVYLCASSLGAGRAYNEQFFGPGTRLTVL.

The rearrangement joins TRBV5-1 to TRBJ2-2; weak D call: TRBD1 (6 bases). The CDR3 has 15 residues. CDR1 is SGHRS and CDR2 is YFSETQ in the germline V gene. V lost 0 bases, J lost 7 bases, and 13 bases lay in between. The CDR3 here is CASSLGGHSSGELFF. DNA for the CDR3: TGCGCCAGCAGCTTGGGGGGACACTCCAGCGGGGAGCTGTTTTTT.

The DNA of the CDR3 is TGTGCCAGTAGTATAGAAGGTGGGCAAATCTTTGAAGCTTTCTTT. Translation: CASSIEGGQIFEAFF. The chain has TRBV19 and TRBJ1-1; D is undetermined. CDR1 and CDR2 from the germline V gene are LNHDA and SQIVND (reference sequence). Trimming stripped 0 bases from V and 7 bases from J, with 15 bases between. This CDR3 is built from 15 residues.

This rearrangement joins TRBV19 to TRBJ2-1, with D unresolved. This CDR3 contains 14 residues. Germline values: CDR1 LNHDA, CDR2 SQIVND (reference sequence). V shed 5 bases and J shed 0 bases, with 8 bases lying between them. Written as DNA, the CDR3 is TGTGCCAGTAGTGTGTCGCTCTCCTACAATGAGCAGTTCTTC. It specifies CASSVSLSYNEQFF.

The rearrangement uses TRBV6-1 and TRBJ1-2, with 8 positions matching TRBD1. The CDR3 runs to 17 residues. Germline-derived CDR1 and CDR2 are MNHNS and SASEGT. V lost 1 base to trimming and J lost 4 bases; unmatched junction nucleotides: 11. The CDR3 nucleotides are TGTGCCAGCAGTGAAGAAGTAGGTGCAGGGGGCGGCTATGGCTACACCTTC. This codes for CASSEEVGAGGGYGYTF.

The V and J genes are TRBV19 and TRBJ1-1, with D hard to call. The CDR3 has 16 amino acids. From germline, CDR1 is LNHDA and CDR2 SQIVND (reference sequence). V dropped 7 bases and J dropped 1 base, with 19 bases sitting between them. CDR3 coding DNA: TGTGCCAGTAAAGAGGCCGGCCTACGAGGGAACACTGAAGCTTTCTTT. The encoded protein is CASKEAGLRGNTEAFF.

This clone was seen once. The V call is TRBV5-8, the J call TRBJ1-2; 7 bases agree with TRBD1. V dropped 4 bases and J dropped 2; count of bases not matched to a gene: 8. Germline V CDR1 and CDR2: SGHTS, YDEGEE. The CDR3 extends over 15 amino acids. CDR3 region: CASSRGQLANYGYTF. Written as DNA, the CDR3 is TGTGCCAGCAGCCGGGGACAGCTTGCCAACTATGGCTACACCTTC.